Presented here are 15 T cell receptor beta chains from one specimen sequenced in a study of naive and memory T cell subsets. Study results and caveats: A few larger clonotypes appeared in naive repertoires, especially CD8, possibly memory cells re-expressing CD45RA.

Antigens of these TCRs are unknown. An equimolar mix of two oligonucleotides served as the beta constant-region primer for TRBC1 and TRBC2. Ligated cDNA was amplified by four rounds of PCR with nested alpha and beta constant-region primers and SP2. MiXCR was run by TCRdb on the UMI-ligation and nested PCR reads, yielding one entry per CDR3 protein. The sample has roughly 150,000 distinct CDR3 sequences; roughly 23% are singletons. The material sequenced was naive CD4+ T cells from blood. Receptor source: a human donor in good health.

The chain combines TRBV20-1 with TRBJ2-1, with a weak D call TRBD2 (6 bases). CDR1 and CDR2 (germline): DFQATT, SNEGSKA (reference sequence). CDR3 length equals 18 residues. Trimming removed 5 bases from V and 0 bases from J, with 23 bases in between. The DNA of the CDR3 is TGCAGTGCTGCTGCGGGAAGTTGGGTTAGTAGCTCCTACAATGAGCAGTTCTTC. It yields the protein CSAAAGSWVSSSYNEQFF.

This clonotype was found a few times. J is TRBJ2-5 and V is TRBV5-8; the match to TRBD1 covers 7 bases. Looked up from germline, CDR1 is SGHTS and CDR2 is YDEGEE. V was clipped by 5 bases and J by 5 bases; unmatched bases: 15. This CDR3 has 16 residues. CDR3 sequence reads: CASSPGTENQGETQYF. For the CDR3, the DNA is TGTGCCAGCAGTCCCGGGACAGAGAACCAAGGGGAGACCCAGTACTTC.

This clonotype was observed a few times. The V call is TRBV20-1, the J call TRBJ2-3; 8 nucleotides align to TRBD2. The V and J ends lost 3 bases and 1 base, in that order; junction bases with no gene match: 9. The CDR3 covers 16 residues. From germline, CDR1 is DFQATT and CDR2 SNEGSKA (reference sequence). In DNA, the CDR3 is TGCAGTGCTAGGTTTCCGGGAGGGCCTGGCACAGATACGCAGTATTTT. Encoded protein: CSARFPGGPGTDTQYF.

This clonotype has only a few counts. The chain employs TRBV7-2 and TRBJ1-3, with D uncertain. Germline loops: CDR1 SGHTA, CDR2 FQGNSA. The CDR3 has 18 amino acids. The V and J ends lost 10 bases and 2 bases respectively, with 27 bases between them. The CDR3 protein is CATNPGQELKPTGNTIYF. As DNA, the CDR3 is TGTGCCACCAATCCCGGTCAGGAATTAAAACCTACTGGAAACACCATATATTTT.

V gene TRBV28 combines with J gene TRBJ1-2; 9 bases are a match to TRBD1. The germline gives CDR1 MDHEN, CDR2 SYDVKM. Trimming cost V 2 bases and J 4 bases; bases outside gene matches: 8. This CDR3 region has 16 residues. The CDR3 coding sequence is TGTGCCAGCAGTTTACCACGGACAGGGGATACCTATGGCTACACCTTC. Protein product: CASSLPRTGDTYGYTF.

This clonotype was counted a few times. The chain couples TRBV20-1 to TRBJ2-3; weak D call: TRBD1 (5 bases). The CDR3 consists of 14 residues. V was pared by 5 bases and J by 4 bases, with 16 bases between. CDR1 is DFQATT, CDR2 SNEGSKA, per germline (reference sequence). CDR3 residues: CSARPARQSDTQYF. The CDR3, as DNA: TGCAGTGCTCGCCCGGCTAGACAGTCAGATACGCAGTATTTT.

This clonotype was counted between two and nine times. The chain recombines TRBV12-3 or TRBV12-4 with TRBJ1-5; TRBD1 aligns across 9 bases. CDR3 size: 19 residues. V lost 5 bases, J lost 2 bases, and 16 bases stayed unmatched. The CDR3, as DNA: TGTGCCAGCAGTCGATCCCCCGGGACAGGGATGCTTGGCAATCAGCCCCAGCATTTT. Its translation: CASSRSPGTGMLGNQPQHF.

CDR3 residues: CSARDAGIPFEQYF. The CDR3, as DNA: TGCAGTGCTAGAGATGCCGGCATTCCCTTCGAGCAGTACTTC. The J gene is TRBJ2-7, the V gene TRBV20-1, with no clear D. The germline CDR1 and CDR2 sequences are DFQATT and SNEGSKA (reference sequence). This CDR3 has 14 residues. The V gene lost 0 bases and the J gene lost 6 bases, with 15 bases spanning the gap.

The chain is built from TRBV20-1 and TRBJ2-3; the D is unclear. There are 13 residues in the CDR3. Germline assignment: CDR1 DFQATT and CDR2 SNEGSKA (reference sequence). Trimming removed 4 bases from V and 1 base from J, with 9 bases in between. The CDR3 region has the DNA TGCAGTGCTAACTACTACGGCACAGATACGCAGTATTTT. It yields the protein CSANYYGTDTQYF.

The rearrangement uses TRBV28 and TRBJ1-3; D unresolved. This CDR3 comprises 14 residues. With 6 bases removed from V and 2 bases from J, the gap between germline ends came to 11 bases. The germline gives CDR1 MDHEN, CDR2 SYDVKM. The CDR3 DNA reads TGTGCCAGCAGCCCCGGAGGGCCTGGAAACACCATATATTTT. This gives the protein CASSPGGPGNTIYF.

The J gene is TRBJ2-7, the V gene TRBV7-2, with 10 bases fitting TRBD2. V gave up 5 bases and J gave up 2 bases; unmatched junction bases: 6. Germline V gene lookup returns CDR1 SGHTA and CDR2 FQGNSA. The CDR3 loop spans 15 amino acids. The CDR3 bases are TGTGCCAGCAGCCTGGGGACTAGCGAGACCTACGAGCAGTACTTC. Protein product: CASSLGTSETYEQYF.

This clonotype has ten or more counts. This sequence joins TRBV28 and TRBJ2-1; 9 nucleotides line up with TRBD2. Germline assignment: CDR1 MDHEN and CDR2 SYDVKM. There are 17 residues in the CDR3. V lost 6 bases and J lost 3; bases outside the gene matches: 12. CDR3 coding DNA: TGTGCCAGCAGAAATAGCGGGAGCCCTACTGTCTACAATGAGCAGTTCTTC. Translated: CASRNSGSPTVYNEQFF.

This chain joins TRBV4-2 and TRBJ2-1; no reliable D call. The CDR3 runs 14 residues. Germline lookup yields CDR1 LGHNA and CDR2 YNFKEQ. V was trimmed by 4 bases and J by 8 bases, leaving 15 bases between them. CDR3 DNA: TGTGCCAGCAGCCTCCGTTCCGAAGTGGATGAGCAGTTCTTC. Its protein is CASSLRSEVDEQFF.

The rearrangement links TRBV5-1 to TRBJ2-7, with 8 positions matching TRBD2. The CDR3 contains 13 residues. From germline, CDR1 is SGHRS and CDR2 YFSETQ. V trimming: 4 bases; J trimming: 1 base; junction bases outside the gene matches: 1. CDR3 sequence reads: CASSREGSYEQYF. The CDR3 DNA sequence: TGCGCCAGCAGCCGGGAGGGGTCCTACGAGCAGTACTTC.

The chain links TRBV28 to TRBJ2-1; TRBD2 matches 9 bases. Germline V CDR1 and CDR2: MDHEN, SYDVKM. The V and J ends lost 3 bases and 5 bases, in that order; junction bases with no gene match: 5. The CDR3 extends over 15 amino acids. The CDR3 sequence: CASSLSGRHNNEQFF. CDR3 sequence (DNA): TGTGCCAGCAGTTTGAGCGGGAGGCACAACAATGAGCAGTTCTTC.